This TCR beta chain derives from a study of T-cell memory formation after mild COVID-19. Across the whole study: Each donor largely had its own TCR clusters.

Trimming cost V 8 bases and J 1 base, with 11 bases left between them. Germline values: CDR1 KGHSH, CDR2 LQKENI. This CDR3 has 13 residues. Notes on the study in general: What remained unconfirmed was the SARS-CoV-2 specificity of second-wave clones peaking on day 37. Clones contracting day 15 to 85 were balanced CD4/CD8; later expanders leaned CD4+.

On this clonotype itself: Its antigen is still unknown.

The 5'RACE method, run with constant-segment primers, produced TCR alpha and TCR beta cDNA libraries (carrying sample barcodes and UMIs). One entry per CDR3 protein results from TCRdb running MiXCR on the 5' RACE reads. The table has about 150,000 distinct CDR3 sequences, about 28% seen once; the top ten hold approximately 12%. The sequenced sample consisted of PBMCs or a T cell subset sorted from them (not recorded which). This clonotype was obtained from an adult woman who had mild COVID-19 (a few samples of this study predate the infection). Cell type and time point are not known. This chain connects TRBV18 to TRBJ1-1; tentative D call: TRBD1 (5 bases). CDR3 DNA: TGTGCCAGCCAAAAGGGGAGGAACACTGAAGCTTTCTTT. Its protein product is CASQKGRNTEAFF.